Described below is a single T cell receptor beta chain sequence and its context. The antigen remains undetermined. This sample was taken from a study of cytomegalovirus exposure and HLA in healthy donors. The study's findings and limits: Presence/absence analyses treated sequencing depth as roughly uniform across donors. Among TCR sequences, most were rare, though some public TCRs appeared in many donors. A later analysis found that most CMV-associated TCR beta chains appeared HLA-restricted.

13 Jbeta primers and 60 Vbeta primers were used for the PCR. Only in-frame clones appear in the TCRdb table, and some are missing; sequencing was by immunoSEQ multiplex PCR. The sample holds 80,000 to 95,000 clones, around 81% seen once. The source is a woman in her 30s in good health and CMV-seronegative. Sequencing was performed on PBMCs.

CDR3 sequence reads: CASSSQAVTEAFF. The CDR3 DNA sequence: TGTGCCAGTAGTTCTCAGGCTGTCACTGAAGCTTTCTTT. The chain links TRBV19 to TRBJ1-1, with D unclear. CDR1 and CDR2 (germline): LNHDA, SQIVND (reference sequence). With 5 bases removed from V and 4 bases from J, the gap between germline ends came to 11 bases. The CDR3 contains 13 residues.